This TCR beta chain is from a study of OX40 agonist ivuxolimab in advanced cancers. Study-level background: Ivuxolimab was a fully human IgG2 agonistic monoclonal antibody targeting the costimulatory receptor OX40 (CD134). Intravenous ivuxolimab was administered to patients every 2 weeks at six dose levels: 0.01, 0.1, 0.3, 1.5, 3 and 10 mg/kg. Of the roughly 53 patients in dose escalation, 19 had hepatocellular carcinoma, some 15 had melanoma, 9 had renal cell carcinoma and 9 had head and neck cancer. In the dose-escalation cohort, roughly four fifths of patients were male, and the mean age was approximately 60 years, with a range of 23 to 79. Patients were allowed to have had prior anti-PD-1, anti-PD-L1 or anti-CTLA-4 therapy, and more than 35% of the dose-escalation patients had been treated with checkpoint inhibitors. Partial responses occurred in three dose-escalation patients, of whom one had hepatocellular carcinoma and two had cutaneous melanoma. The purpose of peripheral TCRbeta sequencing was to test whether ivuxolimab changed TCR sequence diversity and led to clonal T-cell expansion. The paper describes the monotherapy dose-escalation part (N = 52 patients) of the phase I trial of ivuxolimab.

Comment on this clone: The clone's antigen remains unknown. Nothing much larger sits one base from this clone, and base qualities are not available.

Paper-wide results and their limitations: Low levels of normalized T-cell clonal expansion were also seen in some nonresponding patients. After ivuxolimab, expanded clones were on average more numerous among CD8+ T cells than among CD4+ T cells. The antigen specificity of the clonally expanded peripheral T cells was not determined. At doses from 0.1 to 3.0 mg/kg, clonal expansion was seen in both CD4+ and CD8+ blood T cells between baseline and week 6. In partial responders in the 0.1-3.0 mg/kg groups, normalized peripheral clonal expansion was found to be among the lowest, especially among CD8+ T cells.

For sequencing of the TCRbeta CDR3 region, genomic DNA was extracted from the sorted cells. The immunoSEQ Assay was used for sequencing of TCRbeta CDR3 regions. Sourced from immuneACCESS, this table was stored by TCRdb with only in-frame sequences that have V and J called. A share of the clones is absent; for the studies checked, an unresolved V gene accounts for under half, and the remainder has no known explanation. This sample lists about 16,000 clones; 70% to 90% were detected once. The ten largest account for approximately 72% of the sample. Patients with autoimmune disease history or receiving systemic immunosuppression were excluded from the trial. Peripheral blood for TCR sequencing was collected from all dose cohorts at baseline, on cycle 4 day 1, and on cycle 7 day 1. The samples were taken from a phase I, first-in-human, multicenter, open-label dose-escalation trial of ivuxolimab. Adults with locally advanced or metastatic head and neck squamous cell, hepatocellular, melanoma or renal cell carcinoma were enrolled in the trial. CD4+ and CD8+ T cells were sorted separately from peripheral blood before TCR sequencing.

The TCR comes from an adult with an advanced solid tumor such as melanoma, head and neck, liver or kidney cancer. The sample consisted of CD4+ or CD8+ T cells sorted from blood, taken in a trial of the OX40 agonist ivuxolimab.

In nucleotide form, the sequence is TGTGCCAGCAGTTCCATCCTACCGGGACAGGGGAACCAAGCAACTAATGAAAAACTGTTTTTT. Translated, this gives CASSSILPGQGNQATNEKLFF. The chain is assembled from TRBV28 and TRBJ1-4; a stretch of 10 junction bases matches TRBD1. The CDR3 has 21 amino acids, counting the end cysteine and phenylalanine. This entry keeps only the CDR3 DNA: 63 bases, framed from base 1. Trimmed from V: 4 bases; trimmed from J: 0 bases; junction bases lacking a gene match: 17. Sequences MDHEN (CDR1) and SYDVKM (CDR2) are obtained from the germline V gene.